This entry describes one T cell receptor (beta chain). The antigen remains unidentified. Unmatched junction bases numbered 18, after V lost 3 bases and J lost 12 bases. The CDR3 sequence is 15 residues long. Per the germline V gene, CDR1 is DFQATT and CDR2 is SNEGSKA (reference sequence). TCRdb re-called the reads with MiXCR, one entry per CDR3 protein. The sample lists some 400,000 distinct CDR3 sequences; approximately 30% were seen once. This record comes from a study of T cell repertoires in cytomegalovirus infection. Study findings and constraints: Cumulative frequency (of public TCR beta family members) identified carriers of CMV plus the relevant HLA. HLA-C-restricted TCR beta clonotypes specific for CMV led the ex vivo response.

This clonotype was obtained from a human donor in good health (CMV status not recorded). Some clones in this sample may be carry-over from other donors' samples. The chain uses TRBV20-1 and TRBJ2-7; 9 bases are a match to TRBD2. What was sequenced was PBMCs. In nucleotides, the CDR3 is TGCAGTGCTAGGGGCCAGGGCGGGGGGGCCTACGACCCGTACTTC. This encodes CSARGQGGGAYDPYF.